The clone carrying this T cell receptor (beta chain) was counted a few times. The sample belongs to a study of graft-versus-host responses after intestinal transplantation. Regarding the study as a whole: Recipient marrow showed GvH clones, some seen first in ileum or blood. Individuals who had graft-donor T cell macrochimerism had allografts that showed high graft-versus-host to host-versus-graft clonal ratios.

Trimming cost V 5 bases and J 0 bases, with 8 bases left between them. This CDR3 has 13 residues. Germline-derived CDR1 and CDR2 are SGHAT and FQNNGV. Only in-frame clones appear in the TCRdb table, and some are missing; sequencing was by immunoSEQ multiplex PCR. The sample lists about 13,000 clones, less than 40% occurring once. Investigators plated 200,000 CFSE-labeled responder cells together with 200,000 irradiated stimulator cells labeled with violet dye. Responder cells that were proliferating and CFSE-low, both CD3+CD4+ and CD3+CD8+, were sorted after the reaction. The sample was alloreactive CD8+ T cells from a mixed lymphocyte reaction culture, taken before intestinal transplant. Subset specified: CFSE-low proliferating T cells sorted from approximately 6-day pre-transplant mixed lymphocyte reaction (GvH or HvG direction). This rearrangement joins TRBV11-2 to TRBJ2-7; no clear D gene. The clonotype was recovered from a human patient who received an intestinal transplant. The CDR3 DNA is TGTGCCAGCAGCCTTGGCCACTCCTACGAGCAGTACTTC. As protein: CASSLGHSYEQYF. The complete variable domain, with remaining parts taken from reference TRBV11-2 and TRBJ2-7, reads EAGVAQSPRYKIIEKRQSVAFWCNPISGHATLYWYQQILGQGPKLLIQFQNNGVVDDSQLPKDRFSAERLKGVDSTLKIQPAKLEDSAVYLCASSLGHSYEQYFGPGTRLTVT.